This entry concerns a single T cell receptor (beta chain). After extraction with the RNeasy kit, roughly 0.45 to 1 ug of the RNA was reverse transcribed using random hexamers. Using its own MiXCR run on the immunoSEQ multiplex PCR reads, TCRdb lists one record per CDR3 protein. The profile shows over 150,000 distinct CDR3 sequences, roughly 94% of them singletons. Germline V gene sequence: CDR1 MDHEN, CDR2 SYDVKM. The CDR3 is 15 residues long. Trimming removed 3 bases from V and 5 bases from J, with 16 bases in between. This entry belongs to a study of CD8 T cells in Susac syndrome. The chain uses TRBV28 and TRBJ2-5; weak D call: TRBD1 (6 bases). The sequencing sample was made of CD4+ T cells from PBMCs. This TCR was sampled from a human donor with Susac syndrome. The CDR3 spells CASSFFGSRGETQYF. The CDR3 coding sequence is TGTGCCAGCAGTTTTTTCGGTTCGAGGGGGGAGACCCAGTACTTC.